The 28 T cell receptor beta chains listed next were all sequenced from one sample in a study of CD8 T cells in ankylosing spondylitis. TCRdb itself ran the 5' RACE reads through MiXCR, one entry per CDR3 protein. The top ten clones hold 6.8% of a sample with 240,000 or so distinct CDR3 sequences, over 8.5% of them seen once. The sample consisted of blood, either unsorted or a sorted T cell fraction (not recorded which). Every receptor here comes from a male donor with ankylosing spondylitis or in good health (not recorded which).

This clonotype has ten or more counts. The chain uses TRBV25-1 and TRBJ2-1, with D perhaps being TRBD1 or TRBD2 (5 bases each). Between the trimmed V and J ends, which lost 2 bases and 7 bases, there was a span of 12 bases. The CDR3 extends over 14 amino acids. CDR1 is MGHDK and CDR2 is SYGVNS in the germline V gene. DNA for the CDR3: TGTGCCAGCAGTGAAGAGCGGACACTAAATGAGCAGTTCTTC. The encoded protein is CASSEERTLNEQFF.

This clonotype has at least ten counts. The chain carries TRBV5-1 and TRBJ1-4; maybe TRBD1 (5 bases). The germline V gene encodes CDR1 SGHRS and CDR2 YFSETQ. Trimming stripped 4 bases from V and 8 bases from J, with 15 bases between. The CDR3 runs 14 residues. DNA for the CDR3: TGCGCCAGCAGCCCGGTGGGGCCCGGGGAAAAACTGTTTTTT. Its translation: CASSPVGPGEKLFF.

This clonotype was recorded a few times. The CDR3 is CSAKRRADTQYF. As DNA, the CDR3 is TGCAGTGCGAAACGGAGAGCAGATACGCAGTATTTT. J is TRBJ2-3 and V is TRBV20-1; no clear D gene. The CDR3 is 12 amino acids. Trimming shortened V by 6 bases and J by 4 bases, and 11 bases separated the two germline ends. Germline V gene lookup returns CDR1 DFQATT and CDR2 SNEGSKA (reference sequence).

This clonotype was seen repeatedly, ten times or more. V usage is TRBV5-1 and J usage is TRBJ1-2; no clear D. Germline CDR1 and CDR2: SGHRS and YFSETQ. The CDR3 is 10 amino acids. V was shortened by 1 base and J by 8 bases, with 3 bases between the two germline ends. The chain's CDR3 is CASSLKGYTF. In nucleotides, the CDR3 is TGCGCCAGCAGCTTGAAAGGCTACACCTTC.

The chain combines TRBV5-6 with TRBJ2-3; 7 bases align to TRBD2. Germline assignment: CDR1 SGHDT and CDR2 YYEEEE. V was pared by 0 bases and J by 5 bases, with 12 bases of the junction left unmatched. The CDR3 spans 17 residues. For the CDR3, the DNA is TGTGCCAGCAGCTTGGGAGCGGGGACCTTATCACGAGATACGCAGTATTTT. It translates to CASSLGAGTLSRDTQYF. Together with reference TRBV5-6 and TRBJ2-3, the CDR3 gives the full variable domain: DAGVTQSPTHLIKTRGQQVTLRCSPKSGHDTVSWYQQALGQGPQFIFQYYEEEERQRGNFPDRFSGHQFPNYSSELNVNALLLGDSALYLCASSLGAGTLSRDTQYFGPGTRLTVL.

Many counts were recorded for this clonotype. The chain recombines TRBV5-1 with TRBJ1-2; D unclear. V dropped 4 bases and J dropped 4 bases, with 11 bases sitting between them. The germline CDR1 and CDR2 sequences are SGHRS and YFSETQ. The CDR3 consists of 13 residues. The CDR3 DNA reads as TGCGCCAGCAGCCCGGCCGGCCTCTATGGCTACACCTTC. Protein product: CASSPAGLYGYTF.

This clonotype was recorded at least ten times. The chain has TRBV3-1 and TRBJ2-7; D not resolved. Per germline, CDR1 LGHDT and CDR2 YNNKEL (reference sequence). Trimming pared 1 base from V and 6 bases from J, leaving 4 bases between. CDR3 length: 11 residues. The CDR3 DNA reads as TGTGCCAGCAGCCAAGGTTTCGAGCAGTACTTC. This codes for CASSQGFEQYF.

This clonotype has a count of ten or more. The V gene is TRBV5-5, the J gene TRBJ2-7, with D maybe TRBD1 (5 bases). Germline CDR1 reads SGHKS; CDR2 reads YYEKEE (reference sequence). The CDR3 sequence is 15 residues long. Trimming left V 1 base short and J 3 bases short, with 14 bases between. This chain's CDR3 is CASSLMQGTGYEQYF. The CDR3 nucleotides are TGTGCCAGCAGCTTGATGCAGGGTACGGGCTACGAGCAGTACTTC.

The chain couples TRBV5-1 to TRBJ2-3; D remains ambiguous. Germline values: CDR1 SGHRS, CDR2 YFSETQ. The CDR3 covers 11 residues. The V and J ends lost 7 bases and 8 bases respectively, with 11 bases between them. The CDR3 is CASGLDVTQYF. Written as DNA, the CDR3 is TGCGCCAGCGGCCTTGACGTTACGCAGTATTTT.

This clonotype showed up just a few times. CDR3 DNA sequence: TGTGCCAGCACCGCGGGGTGGGGTGGAAACATTCAGTACTTC. Protein: CASTAGWGGNIQYF. The chain uses TRBV2 and TRBJ2-4, with D tentatively TRBD2 (6 bases). The germline V and J ends were trimmed by 7 bases and 6 bases, with 16 bases remaining between them. The CDR3 has 14 residues. The germline CDR1 and CDR2 sequences are SNHLY and FYNNEI.

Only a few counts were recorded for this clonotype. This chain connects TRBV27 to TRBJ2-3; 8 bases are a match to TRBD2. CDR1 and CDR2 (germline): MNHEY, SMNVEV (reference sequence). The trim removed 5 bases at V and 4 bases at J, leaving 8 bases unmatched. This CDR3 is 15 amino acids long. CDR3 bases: TGTGCCAGCAGTCCGCGGGGGGTTGGCGCAGATACGCAGTATTTT. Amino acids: CASSPRGVGADTQYF.

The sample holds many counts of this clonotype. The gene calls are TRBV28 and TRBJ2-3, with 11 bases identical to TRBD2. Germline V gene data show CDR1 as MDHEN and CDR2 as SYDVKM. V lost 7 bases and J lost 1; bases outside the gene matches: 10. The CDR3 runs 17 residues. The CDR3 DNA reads TGTGCCAGCACCCGATCCGGGACTAGCGGTCGCACAGATACGCAGTATTTT. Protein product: CASTRSGTSGRTDTQYF.

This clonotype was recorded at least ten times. The CDR3, as DNA: TGCAGTGCTATTCGGAGGGTAGACGATGTAGCTTTCTTT. Its translation is CSAIRRVDDVAFF. V is TRBV20-1 and J is TRBJ1-1; no definite D call. The V gene lost 4 bases and the J gene lost 10 bases, with 19 bases spanning the gap. The germline gives CDR1 DFQATT, CDR2 SNEGSKA (reference sequence). The CDR3 covers 13 residues.

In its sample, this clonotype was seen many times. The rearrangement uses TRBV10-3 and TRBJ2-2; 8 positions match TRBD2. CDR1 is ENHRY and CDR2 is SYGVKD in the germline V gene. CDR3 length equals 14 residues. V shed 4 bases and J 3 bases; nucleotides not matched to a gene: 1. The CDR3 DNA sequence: TGTGCCATCAGTGGCGGGGGGTACACCGGGGAGCTGTTTTTT. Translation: CAISGGGYTGELFF.

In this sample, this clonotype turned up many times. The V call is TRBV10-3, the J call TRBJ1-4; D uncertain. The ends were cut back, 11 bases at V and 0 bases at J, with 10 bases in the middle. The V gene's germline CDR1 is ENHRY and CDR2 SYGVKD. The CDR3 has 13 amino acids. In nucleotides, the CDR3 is TGTGCCGCCTCGGATGCAACTAATGAAAAACTGTTTTTT. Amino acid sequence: CAASDATNEKLFF.

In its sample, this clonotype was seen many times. CDR3: CASSESSRGEAFF. In nucleotides, the CDR3 is TGCGCCAGCAGTGAGTCGTCGCGAGGTGAAGCTTTCTTT. The chain links TRBV10-1 to TRBJ1-1; D not resolved. In germline, CDR1 is WNHNN, CDR2 SYGVQD (reference sequence). V gave up 0 bases and J gave up 7 bases, with 9 bases separating them. The CDR3 runs to 13 residues.

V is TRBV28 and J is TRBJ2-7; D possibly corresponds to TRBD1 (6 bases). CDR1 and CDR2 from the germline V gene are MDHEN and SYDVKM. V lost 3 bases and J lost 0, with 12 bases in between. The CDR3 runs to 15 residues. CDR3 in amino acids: CASSLVEGVSYEQYF. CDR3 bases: TGTGCCAGCAGTTTGGTTGAGGGGGTCTCCTACGAGCAGTACTTC. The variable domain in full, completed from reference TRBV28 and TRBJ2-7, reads DVKVTQSSRYLVKRTGEKVFLECVQDMDHENMFWYRQDPGLGLRLIYFSYDVKMKEKGDIPEGYSVSREKKERFSLILESASTNQTSMYLCASSLVEGVSYEQYFGPGTRLTVT.

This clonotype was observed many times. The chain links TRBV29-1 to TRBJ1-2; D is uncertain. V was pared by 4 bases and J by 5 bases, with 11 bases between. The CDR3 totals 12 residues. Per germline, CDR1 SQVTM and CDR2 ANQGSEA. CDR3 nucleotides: TGCAGCGTTGCCGGGGTCGGGTATGGCTACACCTTC. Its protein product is CSVAGVGYGYTF.

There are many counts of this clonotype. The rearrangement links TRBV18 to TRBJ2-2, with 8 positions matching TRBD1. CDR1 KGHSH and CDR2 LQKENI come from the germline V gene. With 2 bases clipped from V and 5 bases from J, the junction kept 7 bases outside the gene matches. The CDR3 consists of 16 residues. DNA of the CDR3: TGTGCCAGCTCACCAAGCATCAGGGGGCAAACCGGGGAGCTGTTTTTT. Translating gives CASSPSIRGQTGELFF.

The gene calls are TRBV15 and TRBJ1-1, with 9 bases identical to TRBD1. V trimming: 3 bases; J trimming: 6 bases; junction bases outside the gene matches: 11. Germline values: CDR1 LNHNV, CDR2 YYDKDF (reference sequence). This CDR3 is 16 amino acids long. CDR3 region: CATSSDFAGQGPEAFF. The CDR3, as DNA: TGTGCCACCAGCAGTGACTTCGCCGGACAGGGGCCTGAAGCTTTCTTT.

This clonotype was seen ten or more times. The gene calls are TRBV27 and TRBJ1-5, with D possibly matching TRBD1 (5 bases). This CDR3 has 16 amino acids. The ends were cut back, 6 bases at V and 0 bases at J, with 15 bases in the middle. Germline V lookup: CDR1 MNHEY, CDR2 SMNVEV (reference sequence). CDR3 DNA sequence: TGTGCCAGCAGGCACTCCTCGGACAATAGCAATCAGCCCCAGCATTTT. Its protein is CASRHSSDNSNQPQHF.

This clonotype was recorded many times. The DNA for the CDR3 is TGTGCCAGCAGTGAAAATACAGCTTATTCACCCCTCCACTTT. This gives the protein CASSENTAYSPLHF. The rearrangement links TRBV2 to TRBJ1-6; D is uncertain. The CDR3 runs to 14 residues. The V gene's germline CDR1 is SNHLY and CDR2 FYNNEI. The ends were cut back, 2 bases at V and 8 bases at J, with 10 bases in the middle. Full variable domain (rest looked up from reference TRBV2 and TRBJ1-6): EPEVTQTPSHQVTQMGQEVILRCVPISNHLYFYWYRQILGQKVEFLVSFYNNEISEKSEIFDDQFSVERPDGSNFTLKIRSTKLEDSAMYFCASSENTAYSPLHFGNGTRLTVT.

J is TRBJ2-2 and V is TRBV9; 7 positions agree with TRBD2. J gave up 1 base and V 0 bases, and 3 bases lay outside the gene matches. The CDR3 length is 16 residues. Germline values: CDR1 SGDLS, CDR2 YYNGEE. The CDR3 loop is CASSVGLAENTGELFF. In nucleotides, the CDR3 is TGTGCCAGCAGCGTAGGGCTAGCGGAGAACACCGGGGAGCTGTTTTTT.

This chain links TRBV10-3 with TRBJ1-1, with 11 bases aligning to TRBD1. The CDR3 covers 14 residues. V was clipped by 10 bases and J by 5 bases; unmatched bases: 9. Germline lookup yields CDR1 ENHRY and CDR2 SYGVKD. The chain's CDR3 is CANSGQGADTEAFF. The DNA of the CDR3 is TGTGCCAATAGCGGACAGGGGGCTGATACTGAAGCTTTCTTT.

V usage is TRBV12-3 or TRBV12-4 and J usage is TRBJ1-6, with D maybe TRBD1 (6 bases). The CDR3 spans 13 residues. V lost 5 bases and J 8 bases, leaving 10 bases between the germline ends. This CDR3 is CASSASGDSPLHF. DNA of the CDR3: TGTGCCAGCAGTGCCTCAGGGGATTCACCCCTCCACTTT.

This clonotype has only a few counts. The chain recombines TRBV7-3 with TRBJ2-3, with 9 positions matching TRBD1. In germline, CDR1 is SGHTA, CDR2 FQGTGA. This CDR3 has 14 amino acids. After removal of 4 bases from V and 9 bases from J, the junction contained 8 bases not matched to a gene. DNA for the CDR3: TGTGCCAGCAGCTCTCCCGGACAGGGGAAGACGCAGTATTTT. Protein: CASSSPGQGKTQYF.

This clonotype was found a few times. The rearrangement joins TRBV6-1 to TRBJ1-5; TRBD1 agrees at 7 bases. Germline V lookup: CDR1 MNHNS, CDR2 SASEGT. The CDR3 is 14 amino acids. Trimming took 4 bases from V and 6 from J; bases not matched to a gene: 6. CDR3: CASSATGVGQPQHF. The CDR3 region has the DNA TGTGCCAGCAGTGCCACAGGGGTAGGTCAGCCCCAGCATTTT.

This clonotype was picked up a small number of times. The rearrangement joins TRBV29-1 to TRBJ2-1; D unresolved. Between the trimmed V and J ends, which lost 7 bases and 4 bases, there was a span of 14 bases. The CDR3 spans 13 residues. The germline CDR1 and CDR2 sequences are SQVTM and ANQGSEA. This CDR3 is CSADHRHYNEQFF. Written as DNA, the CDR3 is TGCAGCGCCGATCACCGTCATTACAATGAGCAGTTCTTC.